The 10 T cell receptor beta chains in this list originate from one sample, sequenced in a study of post-analysis software for immune sequencing data. General study results and limits: A few TRBV segments occurring more often in patients than controls included TRBV5-6, TRBV5-1 and TRBV20-1.

Researchers reported that TCR beta cDNA libraries carried unique molecular identifiers. Using its own MiXCR run on the PCR reads, TCRdb lists one record per CDR3 protein. The sample lists some 690,000 distinct CDR3 sequences, 30% occurring once. Their recognized antigens are unknown. Sequenced sample: blood. The origin of the receptors is a girl between 10 and 17 years old with multiple sclerosis.

The chain employs TRBV5-1 and TRBJ1-4; D gene uncertain. The ends were cut back, 1 base at V and 4 bases at J, with 8 bases in the middle. Per the germline V gene, CDR1 is SGHRS and CDR2 is YFSETQ. The CDR3 loop spans 14 amino acids. The CDR3 spells CASSLNTGNEKLFF. CDR3 bases: TGCGCCAGCAGCTTGAACACCGGTAATGAAAAACTGTTTTTT.

CDR3 DNA sequence: TGCAGTGCTAGCTTGGTCAACAGACCCTACAATGAGCAGTTCTTC. This encodes CSASLVNRPYNEQFF. This rearrangement joins TRBV20-1 to TRBJ2-1, with D uncertain. Germline V gene sequence: CDR1 DFQATT, CDR2 SNEGSKA (reference sequence). Between the trimmed V and J ends, which lost 3 bases and 2 bases, there was a span of 14 bases. This CDR3 spans 15 amino acids.

As concerns this clonotype: A read error may explain this, as a much larger clone is one base away. J is TRBJ2-5 and V is TRBV6-6; the D call may be TRBD1 or TRBD2 (5 bases each). CDR1 and CDR2 from the germline V gene are MNHNY and SVGAGI (reference sequence). The ends were cut back, 10 bases at V and 11 bases at J, with 20 bases in the middle. The CDR3 length is 12 residues. The DNA of the CDR3 is TGTGCCACCGGGACGGAGTACAATGAGCAGTACTTC. Translation: CATGTEYNEQYF.

In the case of this clonotype: Germline and junction disagree at one end, which may indicate a read error. The V gene is TRBV10-3, the J gene TRBJ1-3; tentatively, D is TRBD1 (5 bases). Germline V lookup: CDR1 ENHRY, CDR2 SYGVKD. This CDR3 is 16 amino acids long. CDR3 amino acids: CAVSDGAQFSGNTIYF. The CDR3 DNA reads as TGTGCCGTCAGTGATGGGGCACAGTTCTCTGGAAACACCATATATTTT.

The chain carries TRBV6-1 and TRBJ1-4, with TRBD1 matching 8 bases. This CDR3 region has 14 residues. CDR1 and CDR2 from the germline V gene are MNHNS and SASEGT. With V trimmed by 5 bases and J by 8 bases, 7 bases remained unmatched. The CDR3 here is CASSLDRDPEKLFF. In nucleotides, the CDR3 is TGTGCCAGCAGTTTGGACAGGGACCCCGAAAAACTGTTTTTT.

This clonotype has more than one count but fewer than ten. The chain recombines TRBV12-3 or TRBV12-4 with TRBJ1-1; a possible D gene is TRBD1 (6 bases). The CDR3 has 13 residues. V dropped 4 bases and J dropped 3 bases, with 9 bases sitting between them. This CDR3 is CASSSTGYTEAFF. The CDR3 nucleotides are TGTGCCAGCAGTTCTACAGGGTACACTGAAGCTTTCTTT.

The chain has TRBV4-3 and TRBJ2-5; TRBD1 agrees at 7 bases. The V and J ends lost 4 bases and 5 bases, in that order; junction bases with no gene match: 13. This CDR3 has 16 amino acids. Germline lookup yields CDR1 LGHNA and CDR2 YSLEER. Here the CDR3 reads CASSLSGGQSMETQYF. In DNA form, the CDR3 reads TGCGCCAGCAGCCTATCAGGGGGACAGTCAATGGAGACCCAGTACTTC.

This clonotype was counted only a few times. The chain couples TRBV5-1 to TRBJ2-5; 9 bases are a match to TRBD1. This CDR3 is 15 amino acids long. CDR1 is SGHRS, CDR2 YFSETQ, per germline. J was trimmed by 5 bases and V by 4 bases; bases with no gene match: 9. The CDR3 region is CASSAGQGGAETQYF. CDR3 coding DNA: TGCGCCAGCAGCGCGGGACAGGGAGGTGCGGAGACCCAGTACTTC.

The chain links TRBV20-1 to TRBJ1-2; perhaps TRBD1 as D (6 bases). Germline loops: CDR1 DFQATT, CDR2 SNEGSKA (reference sequence). Trimming stripped 0 bases from V and 8 bases from J, with 13 bases between. This CDR3 has 13 amino acids. The CDR3 sequence is CSARDVQGYGYTF. As DNA, the CDR3 is TGCAGTGCTAGAGACGTCCAGGGGTACGGCTACACCTTC.

The gene calls are TRBV10-2 and TRBJ2-1; TRBD2 matches at 7 bases. Germline CDR1 is WSHSY and CDR2 is SAAADI. V dropped 2 bases and J dropped 5; count of bases not matched to a gene: 6. This CDR3 contains 15 residues. CDR3 protein: CASSEPGLPHNEQFF. The DNA of the CDR3 is TGCGCCAGCAGTGAGCCGGGACTACCTCACAATGAGCAGTTCTTC.